A single sample gave rise to the 19 T cell receptor beta chains below, sequenced in a study of blood T cell repertoires in COVID-19. Sequenced by immunoSEQ multiplex PCR; TCRdb stores in-frame clones only, minus some. The sample lists about 130,000 clones; about 74% were seen once. Sequencing was performed on peripheral blood. All receptors come from a man aged 80 or over with COVID-19, enrolled during active disease.

The chain carries TRBV29-1 and TRBJ2-7; 7 bases align to TRBD1. The CDR3 contains 14 residues. CDR1 SQVTM and CDR2 ANQGSEA come from the germline V gene. V lost 7 bases, J lost 0 bases, and 9 bases stayed unmatched. DNA for the CDR3: TGCAGCGCCCGTCGGGACAGTCTCTCCTACGAGCAGTACTTC. This codes for CSARRDSLSYEQYF.

The chain has TRBV7-2 and TRBJ2-7; 10 positions agree with TRBD2. The CDR3 is 15 amino acids. The ends lost 3 bases at V and 3 bases at J; junction bases unmatched: 5. Germline CDR1 is SGHTA and CDR2 is FQGNSA. The CDR3 here is CASSFTLAGRYEQYF. CDR3 nucleotide sequence: TGTGCCAGCAGCTTCACACTAGCGGGGCGCTACGAGCAGTACTTC. Complete variable domain (other parts from reference TRBV7-2 and TRBJ2-7): GAGVSQSPSNKVTEKGKDVELRCDPISGHTALYWYRQSLGQGLEFLIYFQGNSAPDKSGLPSDRFSAERTGGSVSTLTIQRTQQEDSAVYLCASSFTLAGRYEQYFGPGTRLTVT.

The rearrangement uses TRBV2 and TRBJ2-3; 8 positions match TRBD1. The germline CDR1 and CDR2 sequences are SNHLY and FYNNEI. This CDR3 is 13 amino acids long. V was pared by 10 bases and J by 3 bases, with 6 bases of the junction left unmatched. This CDR3 is CATTGVETDTQYF. For the CDR3, the DNA is TGTGCCACGACAGGGGTGGAGACAGATACGCAGTATTTT.

This chain joins TRBV28 and TRBJ1-5, with D perhaps matching TRBD1 (6 bases). V was trimmed by 2 bases and J by 2 bases, leaving 10 bases between them. Per the germline V gene, CDR1 is MDHEN and CDR2 is SYDVKM. CDR3 length equals 15 residues. The DNA of the CDR3 is TGTGCCAGCAGTTTACCCGCAGGGGGCAATCAGCCCCAGCATTTT. Its translation: CASSLPAGGNQPQHF.

The chain joins TRBV15 to TRBJ1-6; 8 positions agree with TRBD1. The CDR3 runs 14 residues. Germline-derived CDR1 and CDR2 are LNHNV and YYDKDF (reference sequence). J was trimmed by 9 bases and V by 4 bases; bases with no gene match: 5. CDR3 in amino acids: CATSTRQGSSPLHF. DNA of the CDR3: TGTGCCACCAGCACAAGACAGGGGTCTTCACCCCTCCACTTT.

This clone was detected only a few times. The chain links TRBV27 to TRBJ1-1, with 7 bases aligning to TRBD1. Per germline, CDR1 MNHEY and CDR2 SMNVEV (reference sequence). The ends lost 6 bases at V and 5 bases at J; junction bases unmatched: 12. The CDR3 runs to 15 residues. As DNA, the CDR3 is TGTGCCAGCAGCCCTATGACAGGGAAGGCGACTGAAGCTTTCTTT. It codes for CASSPMTGKATEAFF.

The V and J genes are TRBV11-2 and TRBJ2-1; no clear D gene. CDR1 and CDR2 from the germline V gene are SGHAT and FQNNGV. With 3 bases removed from V and 3 bases from J, the gap between germline ends came to 9 bases. The CDR3 has 14 residues. For the CDR3, the DNA is TGTGCCAGCAGCTTTTTCAGTATCTACAATGAGCAGTTCTTC. Protein sequence: CASSFFSIYNEQFF.

This clone was seen just once. The V call is TRBV5-1, the J call TRBJ2-6, with 12 positions matching TRBD2. V lost 1 base, J lost 0 bases, and 2 bases stayed unmatched. The CDR3 runs to 18 residues. Germline-derived CDR1 and CDR2 are SGHRS and YFSETQ. The CDR3 coding sequence is TGCGCCAGCAGCTTGAGGACTAGCGGGAACTCTGGGGCCAACGTCCTGACTTTC. It translates to CASSLRTSGNSGANVLTF. Supplemented by reference TRBV5-1 and TRBJ2-6, the full variable domain reads KAGVTQTPRYLIKTRGQQVTLSCSPISGHRSVSWYQQTPGQGLQFLFEYFSETQRNKGNFPGRFSGRQFSNSRSEMNVSTLELGDSALYLCASSLRTSGNSGANVLTFGAGSRLTVL.

This clone came up many times. The V and J genes are TRBV6-2 or TRBV6-3 and TRBJ2-3; the D gene is possibly TRBD2 (6 bases). Germline assignment: CDR1 MNHEY and CDR2 SVGEGT. The CDR3 sequence is 14 residues long. V was pared by 5 bases and J by 2 bases, with 11 bases between. This CDR3 is CASSGTGDTDTQYF. CDR3 sequence (DNA): TGTGCCAGCAGTGGGACGGGGGACACAGATACGCAGTATTTT.

The chain links TRBV18 to TRBJ2-1; D ambiguous. Germline values: CDR1 KGHSH, CDR2 LQKENI. There are 12 residues in the CDR3. V was cut by 0 bases and J by 8 bases, with 5 bases left in between. CDR3 DNA: TGTGCCAGCTCACCACCTGGCTATGAGCAGTTCTTC. It codes for CASSPPGYEQFF. Together with reference TRBV18 and TRBJ2-1, the CDR3 gives the full variable domain: NAGVMQNPRHLVRRRGQEARLRCSPMKGHSHVYWYRQLPEEGLKFMVYLQKENIIDESGMPKERFSAEFPKEGPSILRIQQVVRGDSAAYFCASSPPGYEQFFGPGTRLTVL.

This clone has a single count. V is TRBV27 and J is TRBJ2-7; TRBD2 matches 11 bases. Trimming took 0 bases from V and 5 from J; bases not matched to a gene: 12. Germline V gene data show CDR1 as MNHEY and CDR2 as SMNVEV (reference sequence). The CDR3 length is 18 residues. The CDR3, as DNA: TGTGCCAGCAGTTTATCTATAGAAATAGCGGGAGGGGACCACGAGCAGTACTTC. Protein sequence: CASSLSIEIAGGDHEQYF.

The chain employs TRBV5-4 and TRBJ2-3; D unresolved. Trimming removed 0 bases at V and 2 bases at J, with 7 bases between. The CDR3 runs 14 residues. Germline values: CDR1 SGHNT, CDR2 YYREEE (reference sequence). CDR3 nucleotides: TGTGCCAGCAGCTTGGCAGGATTCACAGATACGCAGTATTTT. Protein: CASSLAGFTDTQYF.

This chain links TRBV19 with TRBJ1-4; TRBD1 matches 8 bases. This CDR3 spans 15 amino acids. Germline CDR1 reads LNHDA; CDR2 reads SQIVND (reference sequence). V was pared by 1 base and J by 8 bases, with 6 bases of the junction left unmatched. The CDR3 DNA reads TGTGCCAGTAGTATAGGGACAGGGATGCACGAAAAACTGTTTTTT. Its translation: CASSIGTGMHEKLFF.

This chain links TRBV28 with TRBJ1-1, with D possibly being TRBD1 (6 bases). Germline-derived CDR1 and CDR2 are MDHEN and SYDVKM. Trimming took off 1 base at V and 4 bases at J, with 13 bases between the two ends. The CDR3 is 15 amino acids. CDR3 in DNA: TGTGCCAGCAGTTTATTAGCAGGGGTTGGCACTGAAGCTTTCTTT. It is translated as CASSLLAGVGTEAFF.

The gene calls are TRBV9 and TRBJ1-1, with TRBD1 as a possible D gene (5 bases). This CDR3 region has 14 residues. Germline CDR1 reads SGDLS; CDR2 reads YYNGEE. Trimming left V 0 bases short and J 4 bases short, with 10 bases between. Here the CDR3 DNA reads TGTGCCAGCAGCGTAGTGACGGGGGGCACTGAAGCTTTCTTT. It is translated as CASSVVTGGTEAFF.

This chain links TRBV25-1 with TRBJ1-4; tentative D call: TRBD1 (6 bases). Germline CDR1 reads MGHDK; CDR2 reads SYGVNS. Trimming left V 7 bases short and J 8 bases short, with 17 bases between. CDR3 size: 14 residues. DNA of the CDR3: TGTGCCAGCAACCCCGAGGGGGGGCACGAAAAACTGTTTTTT. Translating gives CASNPEGGHEKLFF.

The chain uses TRBV28 and TRBJ2-7, with D possibly matching TRBD1 (6 bases). Germline V gene data show CDR1 as MDHEN and CDR2 as SYDVKM. V shed 10 bases and J shed 0 bases, with 10 bases lying between them. The CDR3 loop spans 12 amino acids. CDR3 sequence reads: CATGTTSYEQYF. CDR3 sequence (DNA): TGTGCCACCGGGACAACCTCCTACGAGCAGTACTTC.

On this clone itself: In the same sample, other DNA sequences code for this CDR3. This chain connects TRBV7-3 to TRBJ1-2; 8 bases are a match to TRBD1. V trimming: 5 bases; J trimming: 4 bases; junction bases outside the gene matches: 3. Germline V gives CDR1 SGHTA, CDR2 FQGTGA. CDR3 size: 13 residues. Here the CDR3 DNA reads TGTGCCAGCAGCCCACAGGGGGGCTATGGCTACACCTTC. Amino acids: CASSPQGGYGYTF.

The V call is TRBV2, the J call TRBJ1-5; tentative D call: TRBD1 (5 bases). The germline gives CDR1 SNHLY, CDR2 FYNNEI. Trimming removed 4 bases at V and 5 bases at J, with 12 bases between. This CDR3 spans 14 amino acids. The CDR3 region is CASSGAGQDQPQHF. In DNA, the CDR3 is TGTGCCAGCAGTGGTGCAGGGCAGGATCAGCCCCAGCATTTT. Combining the CDR3 with reference TRBV2 and TRBJ1-5 gives the whole variable domain EPEVTQTPSHQVTQMGQEVILRCVPISNHLYFYWYRQILGQKVEFLVSFYNNEISEKSEIFDDQFSVERPDGSNFTLKIRSTKLEDSAMYFCASSGAGQDQPQHFGDGTRLSIL.